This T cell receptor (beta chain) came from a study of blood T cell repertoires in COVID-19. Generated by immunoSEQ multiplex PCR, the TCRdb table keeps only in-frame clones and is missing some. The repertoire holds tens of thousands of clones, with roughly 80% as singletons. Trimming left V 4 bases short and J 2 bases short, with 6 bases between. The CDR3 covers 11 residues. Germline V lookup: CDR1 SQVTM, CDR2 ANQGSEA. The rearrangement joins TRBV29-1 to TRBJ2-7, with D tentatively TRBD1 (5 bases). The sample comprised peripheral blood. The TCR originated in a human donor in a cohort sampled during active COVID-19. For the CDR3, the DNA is TGCAGCGTTGCAGGGCCCTACGAGCAGTACTTC. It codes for CSVAGPYEQYF.